The TCR beta chain described here comes from a study of blood T cell repertoires in COVID-19. The overall study: Sites in the United States, Italy and Spain provided acute and convalescent COVID-19 samples.

The V gene's germline CDR1 is LNHDA and CDR2 SQIVND (reference sequence). V was clipped by 3 bases and J by 1 base; unmatched bases: 9. There are 18 residues in the CDR3. The assay was immunoSEQ multiplex PCR, and TCRdb's table has in-frame clones only and misses some. Of under 150,000 clones listed, approximately 77% are singletons. This chain joins TRBV19 and TRBJ1-5, with TRBD1 identical over 10 bases. The sample taken for sequencing was peripheral blood. The origin of this receptor is a man at least 80 years old with acute or convalescent COVID-19. CDR3 bases: TGTGCCAGTAGTATCGGGACAGGGGTTGATAGGAGCAATCAGCCCCAGCATTTT. This codes for CASSIGTGVDRSNQPQHF. The full variable domain, in which reference TRBV19 and TRBJ1-5 provide the parts outside the CDR3, is DGGITQSPKYLFRKEGQNVTLSCEQNLNHDAMYWYRQDPGQGLRLIYYSQIVNDFQKGDIAEGYSVSREKKESFPLTVTSAQKNPTAFYLCASSIGTGVDRSNQPQHFGDGTRLSIL.